What follows are 4 T cell receptor beta chains derived from one specimen sequenced in a study of CD8+ T cells in alopecia areata. RNA extraction and reverse transcription yielded cDNA as sequencing template. The repertoire was sequenced with immunoSEQ multiplex PCR; TCRdb's copy has only in-frame clones and lacks some. The data contain 140,000 or so clones, more than 55% of them singletons. Material: CD8+ T cells sorted from blood. The source of these receptors is a human donor in good health.

This clone was recorded only once. The chain is built from TRBV10-3 and TRBJ2-7; possible D gene TRBD1, 6 bases. From germline, CDR1 is ENHRY and CDR2 SYGVKD. V lost 6 bases and J 5 bases, leaving 11 bases between the germline ends. The CDR3 contains 12 residues. The CDR3 sequence is CAIRTGFNEQYF. CDR3 DNA sequence: TGTGCCATCAGGACAGGCTTCAACGAGCAGTACTTC.

The chain joins TRBV2 to TRBJ2-7; 8 bases are shared with TRBD2. CDR3 length: 15 amino acids. J was trimmed by 4 bases and V by 6 bases; bases with no gene match: 11. CDR1 is SNHLY, CDR2 FYNNEI, per germline. CDR3 region: CASSEGTGGPYEQYF. The CDR3 DNA is TGTGCCAGCAGCGAGGGGACGGGAGGGCCGTACGAGCAGTACTTC.

The rearrangement links TRBV5-1 to TRBJ1-5, with D perhaps TRBD1 (5 bases). V was trimmed by 4 bases and J by 3 bases, leaving 14 bases between them. The CDR3 covers 15 residues. CDR1 and CDR2 (germline): SGHRS, YFSETQ. The CDR3 loop reads CASSPEAGTNQPQHF. Written as DNA, the CDR3 is TGCGCCAGCAGCCCGGAGGCAGGGACCAATCAGCCCCAGCATTTT.

The rearrangement links TRBV11-2 to TRBJ2-1; 9 nucleotides line up with TRBD2. Germline CDR1 is SGHAT and CDR2 is FQNNGV. This CDR3 has 17 amino acids. The junction had 9 bases not matched to a gene; V was cut back by 1 base and J by 5 bases. CDR3 nucleotide sequence: TGTGCCAGCAGCTTAGGGCCGAGCGGGAGGACCCACAATGAGCAGTTCTTC. Its protein product is CASSLGPSGRTHNEQFF.